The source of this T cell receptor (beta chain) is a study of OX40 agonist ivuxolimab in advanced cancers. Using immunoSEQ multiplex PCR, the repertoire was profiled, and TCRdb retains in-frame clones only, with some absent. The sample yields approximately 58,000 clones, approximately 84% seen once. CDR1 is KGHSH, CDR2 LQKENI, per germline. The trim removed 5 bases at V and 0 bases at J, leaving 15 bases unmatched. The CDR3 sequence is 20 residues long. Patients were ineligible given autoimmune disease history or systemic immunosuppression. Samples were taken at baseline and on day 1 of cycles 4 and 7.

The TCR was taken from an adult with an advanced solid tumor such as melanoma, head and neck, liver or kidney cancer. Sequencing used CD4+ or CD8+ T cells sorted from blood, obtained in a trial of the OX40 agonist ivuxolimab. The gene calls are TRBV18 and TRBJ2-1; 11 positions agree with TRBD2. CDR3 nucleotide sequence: TGTGCCAGCTCATCCTTAACTAGCGGGAGAGAATCCGGCTCCTACAATGAGCAGTTCTTC. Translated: CASSSLTSGRESGSYNEQFF.